This TCR beta chain emerged from a study of T-cell reconstitution after alpha-beta-depleted transplantation in children. The CDR3 is 12 residues long. Germline V gene data show CDR1 as SQVTM and CDR2 as ANQGSEA. V gave up 7 bases and J gave up 4 bases, with 14 bases separating them. Preparing the TCRbeta library involved the use of unique molecular identifiers. One entry per CDR3 protein, called by TCRdb with MiXCR from the PCR reads. The data hold about 1,000,000 distinct CDR3 sequences, with about 29% observed a single time. This chain joins TRBV29-1 and TRBJ2-7; D is undetermined. This material consisted of PBMCs, mostly from graft donor cells, taken 360 days after TCRalphabeta/CD19-depleted stem cell transplant. This TCR came from a boy less than two years old who had a stem cell transplant for SCID, so the T cells may come from the graft donor. The CDR3 region is CSGGRSGYEQYF. CDR3 nucleotides: TGCAGCGGAGGAAGATCTGGATACGAGCAGTACTTC.